This TCR beta chain appears in the sequencing data of a study of blood T cell repertoires in COVID-19. Overall study: Samples taken during acute and convalescent COVID-19 were collected in the United States, Italy and Spain. The cDNA or gDNA used as material had been derived from T cells, B-cell-depleted T cells, or PBMCs.

CDR3 size: 15 residues. The V gene's germline CDR1 is LNHDA and CDR2 SQIVND (reference sequence). The J segment lost 7 bases and the V segment lost 3 bases, leaving 7 bases of the junction unmatched. Original processing methods: How many nucleated cells were present was estimated from reference gene primer amplification. Profiled with immunoSEQ multiplex PCR; TCRdb holds only in-frame clones, not every one. Clonal size and the V and J genes are those of that table, whereas D and trimming came from the DNA. The sample carries around 300,000 clones, roughly 85% recorded once. This clonotype was sampled from a human donor in a cohort sampled during active COVID-19. Sample: peripheral blood. The rearrangement uses TRBV19 and TRBJ2-1, with TRBD2 matching 9 bases. As DNA, the CDR3 is TGTGCCAGTAGTATTAGGCGGGGGGGGGTTAATGAGCAGTTCTTC. As protein: CASSIRRGGVNEQFF.